These T cell receptor beta chains were read from a single sample in a study of T cell repertoires in cytomegalovirus infection. Their specific antigens are unknown. TCRdb analysed the reads with MiXCR anew, one entry per CDR3 protein. This sample has roughly 34,000 distinct CDR3 sequences, with about 54% found just once. The sample consisted of CD8+ T cells from cultured PBMCs, taken from culture after CMV antigen stimulation. These receptors came from a human donor in good health (CMV status not recorded). Some clones in this sample may be carry-over from other donors' samples. The CDR3 runs from the conserved cysteine through the conserved F or W. Each record gives: clone size, J gene, D gene, V gene, CDR3 DNA, CDR3 protein. The D gene is left open where the match is weak. For some rows the clone size is stated as once, few or many, or as a class when expanded; others skip it.

size: -
J: TRBJ2-7
D: -
V: TRBV7-2
DNA: TGTGCCAGCAGCAACCCACAGGATTACGAGCAGTACTTC
CDR3: CASSNPQDYEQYF

size: -
J: TRBJ1-2
D: TRBD1
V: TRBV12-3/TRBV12-4
DNA: TGTGCCAGCAGCCAATACCCCGGGACAGGAAAAGGCTACACCTTC
CDR3: CASSQYPGTGKGYTF

size: few
J: TRBJ2-7
D: -
V: TRBV11-2
DNA: TGTGCCAGCAGCTGGGGTCACGGGGTCTACGAGCAGTACTTC
CDR3: CASSWGHGVYEQYF

size: few
J: TRBJ1-2
D: TRBD1
V: TRBV28
DNA: TGTGCCAGCAATACCCACAGGGGCAGCTATGGCTACACCTTC
CDR3: CASNTHRGSYGYTF

size: few
J: TRBJ1-2
D: TRBD1
V: TRBV27
DNA: TGTGCCAGCAGTTTATCTAGCAGAGGGACAGGGGTCGGCTACACCTTC
CDR3: CASSLSSRGTGVGYTF

size: few
J: TRBJ2-1
D: TRBD1
V: TRBV7-3
DNA: TGTGCCAGCAGCCCCTCCGGGACAGGGGACAATGAGCAGTTCTTC
CDR3: CASSPSGTGDNEQFF

size: few
J: TRBJ2-1
D: -
V: TRBV27
DNA: TGTGCCATCCGACGGCCGGGCCCTTACAATGAGCAGTTCTTC
CDR3: CAIRRPGPYNEQFF

size: -
J: TRBJ1-3
D: TRBD1
V: TRBV28
DNA: TGTGCCACCTACCCGATTGACAGGGCCCTATCTGGAAACACCATATATTTT
CDR3: CATYPIDRALSGNTIYF

size: -
J: TRBJ2-5
D: TRBD2
V: TRBV4-1
DNA: TGCGCCAGCACCTCCGGACTAGCGGGAGAGGATTGGGATATGGAGACCCAGTACTTC
CDR3: CASTSGLAGEDWDMETQYF

size: -
J: TRBJ2-3
D: TRBD1
V: TRBV14
DNA: TGTGCCAGCAGCCTGAGGACAGGGGGTATAAGGGGTACGCAGTATTTT
CDR3: CASSLRTGGIRGTQYF

size: few
J: TRBJ2-5
D: TRBD2
V: TRBV4-2
DNA: TGTGCCAGCAGCCAAAGCGGGGTCAGAGAGACCCAGTACTTC
CDR3: CASSQSGVRETQYF

size: -
J: TRBJ1-2
D: -
V: TRBV12-3/TRBV12-4
DNA: TGTGCCAGCAGTTTAGACAGGGACCTCCGATATGGCTACACCTTC
CDR3: CASSLDRDLRYGYTF

size: -
J: TRBJ2-6
D: -
V: TRBV11-2
DNA: TGTGCCAGCACCCCTTCCAACGGGGTGCCTGGGGCCAACGTCCTGACTTTC
CDR3: CASTPSNGVPGANVLTF

size: -
J: TRBJ1-2
D: TRBD1
V: TRBV7-6
DNA: TGTGCCAGCAGCGCGGAAGGACAGGGGGGCTATGGCTACACCTTC
CDR3: CASSAEGQGGYGYTF

size: few
J: TRBJ2-3
D: TRBD2
V: TRBV4-2
DNA: TGTGCCAGCAGCCAAGATTTCATGGCTAGCGGGAGGCGAGATACGCAGTATTTT
CDR3: CASSQDFMASGRRDTQYF

size: -
J: TRBJ2-1
D: TRBD2
V: TRBV7-3
DNA: TGTGCCAGCAGCCAAGTCGGGGCTAGCGGGGGGGTCTGGGGGCAGTTCTTC
CDR3: CASSQVGASGGVWGQFF

size: -
J: TRBJ1-5
D: -
V: TRBV3-1
DNA: TGTGCCAGCAGCCGGGCGTATAGCAATCAGCCCCAGCATTTT
CDR3: CASSRAYSNQPQHF

size: -
J: TRBJ2-7
D: TRBD1
V: TRBV27
DNA: TGTGCCAGCAGTTCCTCGGACAGGGCTAAAAGCTCCTACGAGCAGTACTTC
CDR3: CASSSSDRAKSSYEQYF

size: -
J: TRBJ2-1
D: TRBD1
V: TRBV4-2
DNA: TGTGCCAGCAGCCAAGATTTGGGACAGACTGAGCAGTTCTTC
CDR3: CASSQDLGQTEQFF

size: -
J: TRBJ2-7
D: TRBD2
V: TRBV11-2
DNA: TGTGCCAGCAGCTTGGGACTAGCGGCCTACGAGCAGTACTTC
CDR3: CASSLGLAAYEQYF

size: few
J: TRBJ2-3
D: TRBD2
V: TRBV6-6
DNA: TGTGCCAGCAGTTACACTAGCGGAGACACAGATACGCAGTATTTT
CDR3: CASSYTSGDTDTQYF

size: few
J: TRBJ2-1
D: -
V: TRBV27
DNA: TGTGCCAGCAGCCCCTCTCCAGGTGGCCCTAAGTACAATGAGCAGTTCTTC
CDR3: CASSPSPGGPKYNEQFF

size: -
J: TRBJ2-2
D: -
V: TRBV27
DNA: TGTGCCAGCAGTCGTAGTAACACCGGGGAGCTGTTTTTT
CDR3: CASSRSNTGELFF

size: -
J: TRBJ2-7
D: TRBD1
V: TRBV19
DNA: TGTGCCAGTAGTGCGGGACAGGGCTTCGAGCAGTACTTC
CDR3: CASSAGQGFEQYF

size: few
J: TRBJ2-7
D: -
V: TRBV7-3
DNA: TGTGCCAGCAGCCAAATCCAGGGCTACGAGCAGTACTTC
CDR3: CASSQIQGYEQYF

size: few
J: TRBJ2-7
D: -
V: TRBV7-6
DNA: TGTGCCAGCAGCTCAGGGGACACTTACGAGCAGTACTTC
CDR3: CASSSGDTYEQYF

size: few
J: TRBJ1-1
D: -
V: TRBV5-4
DNA: TGTGCCAGCAGGGAAACGGGAGGGCGGAATGAAGCTTTCTTT
CDR3: CASRETGGRNEAFF

size: -
J: TRBJ2-5
D: -
V: TRBV15
DNA: TGTGCCACCAGCAGAGGGGTAGGGCGGGCGGAGACCCAGTACTTC
CDR3: CATSRGVGRAETQYF

size: -
J: TRBJ1-1
D: -
V: TRBV6-1
DNA: TGTGCCAGCAGCATTGCAGACACTGAAGCTTTCTTT
CDR3: CASSIADTEAFF

size: -
J: TRBJ2-3
D: -
V: TRBV11-2
DNA: TGTGCCAGCAGCTTAGTTCCCATATATCAGGTGCGCACAGATACGCAGTATTTT
CDR3: CASSLVPIYQVRTDTQYF

size: -
J: TRBJ2-7
D: -
V: TRBV4-1
DNA: TGCGCCAGCAGCCAAGAGCTCTCCTCGGACAGCTACGAGCAGTACTTC
CDR3: CASSQELSSDSYEQYF

size: few
J: TRBJ1-3
D: -
V: TRBV6-2/TRBV6-3
DNA: TGTGCCAGCAGAGGCCGTGGACGGTTAAACACCATATATTTT
CDR3: CASRGRGRLNTIYF

size: few
J: TRBJ2-7
D: TRBD1
V: TRBV12-3/TRBV12-4
DNA: TGTGCCAGCAGTACCCGACAGGGGGCCGGCCCCAACTACGAGCAGTACTTC
CDR3: CASSTRQGAGPNYEQYF

size: -
J: TRBJ1-5
D: -
V: TRBV15
DNA: TGTGCCACCAGCAGGGAGAGCAATCAGCCCCAGCATTTT
CDR3: CATSRESNQPQHF

size: -
J: TRBJ1-1
D: -
V: TRBV19
DNA: TGTGCCAGTAGTATAGGATCATTGGTTGAAGCTTTCTTT
CDR3: CASSIGSLVEAFF

size: -
J: TRBJ2-2
D: -
V: TRBV6-1
DNA: TGTGCCAGCAGTGAATTGGGACGGAGCAGGGGGGAGCTGTTTTTT
CDR3: CASSELGRSRGELFF

size: -
J: TRBJ2-1
D: -
V: TRBV7-3
DNA: TGTGCCAGCAGCGACGAGCAGTTCTTC
CDR3: CASSDEQFF

size: -
J: TRBJ2-3
D: TRBD2
V: TRBV6-6
DNA: TGTGCCAGCAGTGGGTCCCCCGGGAGGGCCGCAGATACGCAGTATTTT
CDR3: CASSGSPGRAADTQYF

size: few
J: TRBJ2-7
D: -
V: TRBV7-8
DNA: TGTGCCAGCAGCACCGGGCAGACCTACGAGCAGTACTTC
CDR3: CASSTGQTYEQYF

size: -
J: TRBJ2-7
D: -
V: TRBV27
DNA: TGTGCCAGCAGTTTATCTGGGGAGCTCTACGAGCAGTACTTC
CDR3: CASSLSGELYEQYF

size: -
J: TRBJ2-7
D: TRBD2
V: TRBV6-6
DNA: TGTGCCAGCACCATATCCCGGACTAGCGGGGGGTTATACGAGCAGTACTTC
CDR3: CASTISRTSGGLYEQYF

size: -
J: TRBJ1-2
D: TRBD1
V: TRBV10-3
DNA: TGTGCCATCAGCGGGGGACAGGGGTTACGCTATGGCTACACCTTC
CDR3: CAISGGQGLRYGYTF

size: -
J: TRBJ2-1
D: -
V: TRBV6-1
DNA: TGTGCCAGCAGTGTGATTGCGAACAATGAGCAGTTCTTC
CDR3: CASSVIANNEQFF

size: -
J: TRBJ2-1
D: TRBD2
V: TRBV7-6
DNA: TGTGCCAGCAGCTTAGAGGGACTAGCGGGTGGTGAGCAGTTCTTC
CDR3: CASSLEGLAGGEQFF

size: -
J: TRBJ2-3
D: -
V: TRBV4-2
DNA: TGTGCCAGCAGCCAAGATCCAGCGGAGTTTTCTAGCACAGATACGCAGTATTTT
CDR3: CASSQDPAEFSSTDTQYF

size: -
J: TRBJ2-1
D: TRBD1
V: TRBV20-1
DNA: TGCAGTGCTAGAGAGGCGGGCAGGGGGCGAGACAATGAGCAGTTCTTC
CDR3: CSAREAGRGRDNEQFF

size: -
J: TRBJ2-7
D: -
V: TRBV7-6
DNA: TGTGCCAGCAGCTTAGTGAAGGACCGCTCCTACGAGCAGTACTTC
CDR3: CASSLVKDRSYEQYF

size: -
J: TRBJ2-5
D: -
V: TRBV7-2
DNA: TGTGCCAGCAGCCCCCCCCGTGGTCCGGGATGGGAGACCCAGTACTTC
CDR3: CASSPPRGPGWETQYF

size: few
J: TRBJ2-5
D: -
V: TRBV19
DNA: TGTGCCAGTAGTAACCGGGGGACAAATCAAGAGACCCAGTACTTC
CDR3: CASSNRGTNQETQYF

size: few
J: TRBJ2-1
D: -
V: TRBV20-1
DNA: TGCAGTGCTAGAGATAGGGAAAGGGGTACATATGAGCAGTTCTTC
CDR3: CSARDRERGTYEQFF

size: -
J: TRBJ2-3
D: -
V: TRBV29-1
DNA: TGCAGCGGAGCAAGGGATACGCAGTATTTT
CDR3: CSGARDTQYF

size: -
J: TRBJ1-1
D: -
V: TRBV2
DNA: TGTGCAGGGGACGGAACTTTCATGAACACTGAAGCTTTCTTT
CDR3: CAGDGTFMNTEAFF

size: -
J: TRBJ2-7
D: -
V: TRBV6-2/TRBV6-3
DNA: TGTGCCAGCAGTTACGGTCCCACCTACGAGCAGTACTTC
CDR3: CASSYGPTYEQYF

size: -
J: TRBJ2-2
D: TRBD1
V: TRBV15
DNA: TGTGCCACCAGCGCTCGGACAGGGGTGTGGACCGGGGAGCTGTTTTTT
CDR3: CATSARTGVWTGELFF

size: -
J: TRBJ1-1
D: -
V: TRBV3-1
DNA: TGTGCCAGCAGCGGCTCTCGGAGCGGGGGTGAAGCTTTCTTT
CDR3: CASSGSRSGGEAFF